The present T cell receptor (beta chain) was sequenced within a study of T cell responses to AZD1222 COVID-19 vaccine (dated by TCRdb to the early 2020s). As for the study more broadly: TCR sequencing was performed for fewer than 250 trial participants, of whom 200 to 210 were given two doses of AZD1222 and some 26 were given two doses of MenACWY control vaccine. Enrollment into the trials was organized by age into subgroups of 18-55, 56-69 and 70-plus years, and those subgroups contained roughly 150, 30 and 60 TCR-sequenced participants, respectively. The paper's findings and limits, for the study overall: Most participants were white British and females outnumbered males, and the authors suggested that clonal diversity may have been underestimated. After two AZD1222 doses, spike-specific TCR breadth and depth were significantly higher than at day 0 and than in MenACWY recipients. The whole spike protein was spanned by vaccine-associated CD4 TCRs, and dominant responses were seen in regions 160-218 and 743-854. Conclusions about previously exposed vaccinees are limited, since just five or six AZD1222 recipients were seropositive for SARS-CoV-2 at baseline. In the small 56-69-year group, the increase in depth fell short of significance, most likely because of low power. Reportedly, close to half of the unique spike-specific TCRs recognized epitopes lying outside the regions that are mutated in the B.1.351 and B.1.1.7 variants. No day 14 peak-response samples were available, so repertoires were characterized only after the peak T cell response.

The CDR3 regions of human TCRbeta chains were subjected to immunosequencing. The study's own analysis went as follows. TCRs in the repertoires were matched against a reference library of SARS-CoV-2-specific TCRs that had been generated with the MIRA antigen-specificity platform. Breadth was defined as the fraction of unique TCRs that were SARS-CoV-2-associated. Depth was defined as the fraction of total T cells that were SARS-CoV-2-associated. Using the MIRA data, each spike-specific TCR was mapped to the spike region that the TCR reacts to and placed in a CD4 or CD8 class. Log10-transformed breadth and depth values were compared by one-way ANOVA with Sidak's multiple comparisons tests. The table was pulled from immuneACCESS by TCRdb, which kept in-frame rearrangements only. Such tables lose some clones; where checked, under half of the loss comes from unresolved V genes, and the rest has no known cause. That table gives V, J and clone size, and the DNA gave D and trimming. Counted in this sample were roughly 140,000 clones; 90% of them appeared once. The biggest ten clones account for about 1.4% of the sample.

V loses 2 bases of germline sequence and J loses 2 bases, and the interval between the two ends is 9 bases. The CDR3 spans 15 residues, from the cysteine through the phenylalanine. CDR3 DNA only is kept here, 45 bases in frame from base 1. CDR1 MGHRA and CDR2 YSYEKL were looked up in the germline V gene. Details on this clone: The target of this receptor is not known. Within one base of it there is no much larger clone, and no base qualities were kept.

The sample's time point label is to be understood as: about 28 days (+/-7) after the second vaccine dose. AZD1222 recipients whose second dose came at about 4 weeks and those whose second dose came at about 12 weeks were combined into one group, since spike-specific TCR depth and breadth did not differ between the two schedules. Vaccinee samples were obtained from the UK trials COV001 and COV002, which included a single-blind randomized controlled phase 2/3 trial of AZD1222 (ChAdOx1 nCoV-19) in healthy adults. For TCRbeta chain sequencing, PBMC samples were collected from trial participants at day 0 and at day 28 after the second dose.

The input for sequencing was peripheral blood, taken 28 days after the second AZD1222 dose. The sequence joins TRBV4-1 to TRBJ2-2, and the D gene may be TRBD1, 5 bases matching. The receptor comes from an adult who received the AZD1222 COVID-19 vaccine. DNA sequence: TGCGCCAGCAGCCAACAAGGGGTTAACACCGGGGAGCTGTTTTTT. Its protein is CASSQQGVNTGELFF.